The rows below give T cell receptor beta chains drawn from one sample of a study of T cell responses to AZD1222 COVID-19 vaccine. TCRdb keeps only in-frame clones here, not all; method: immunoSEQ multiplex PCR. The table lists about 110,000 clones, approximately 89% of them singletons, with about 3% in the top ten. The material sequenced was peripheral blood, taken on day 0 of MenACWY control vaccination. The source is an adult in good health. Both conserved end residues are part of each CDR3. Fields, in order: J gene, V gene, clone size, D gene, CDR3 DNA, CDR3 protein. The D gene is left open where the match is weak. Expanded clones get a size class; other rows say once, few or many, or leave the size out.

TRBJ1-2,TRBV5-1,NA,NA,TGCGCCAGCAGCTTGGGAGCTCCCCCCGCCGGGGGTGGCTACACCTTC,CASSLGAPPAGGGYTF
TRBJ1-2,TRBV27,NA,TRBD1,TGTGCCAGCCAACCCCAGGGACAGGGGTATGGCTACACCTTC,CASQPQGQGYGYTF
TRBJ2-5,TRBV7-8,NA,TRBD1,TGTGCCAGCAGCTTAGTGGTCAGGGGGCGGGAGACCCAGTACTTC,CASSLVVRGRETQYF
TRBJ1-1,TRBV19,NA,NA,TGTGCCAGTAGTATGGGGCAGGGGAACACTGAAGCTTTCTTT,CASSMGQGNTEAFF
TRBJ1-1,TRBV7-2,NA,NA,TGTGCCAGCAGCTTAAGGCAGGGCTCTACTGAAGCTTTCTTT,CASSLRQGSTEAFF
TRBJ1-6,TRBV10-3,NA,TRBD1,TGTGCCATCAGTGAGTACAGGGGCAGCTATAATTCACCCCTCCACTTT,CAISEYRGSYNSPLHF
TRBJ2-3,TRBV14,NA,NA,TGTGCCAGCAGCCTAGCCCCCCGGGTGGGGTCAGATACGCAGTATTTT,CASSLAPRVGSDTQYF
TRBJ1-5,TRBV4-1,NA,NA,TGCGCCAGCAGCCAAGAGGTCGGGCAAGGGGGTCAGCCCCAGCATTTT,CASSQEVGQGGQPQHF
TRBJ1-1,TRBV5-1,NA,TRBD1,TGCGCCAGCAGCCCAGGGGGCCCTAACACTGAAGCTTTCTTT,CASSPGGPNTEAFF
TRBJ2-7,TRBV9,NA,NA,TGTGCCAGCAGCCCCCACCGGGGGACCACCTACGAGCAGTACTTC,CASSPHRGTTYEQYF
TRBJ2-1,TRBV6-5,NA,NA,TGTGCCAGCAGTTACTGGGGCAGGAACAGACGCAATGAGCAGTTCTTC,CASSYWGRNRRNEQFF
TRBJ1-2,TRBV7-2,NA,TRBD1,TGTGCCAGCAGCTTAGTTTACAGGGGGCTCAATCCTAACTATGGCTACACCTTC,CASSLVYRGLNPNYGYTF
TRBJ1-1,TRBV10-3,NA,NA,TGTGCCATCAGTGAATACAGTAGGGGCCTACTCTATATGAACACTGAAGCTTTCTTT,CAISEYSRGLLYMNTEAFF
TRBJ1-4,TRBV27,NA,NA,TGTGCCAGCAGTTTAACCAGGGAGGGCGAAAAACTGTTTTTT,CASSLTREGEKLFF
TRBJ1-1,TRBV6-1,NA,NA,TGTGCCAGCAGTGAAAAGGCAAACACTGAAGCTTTCTTT,CASSEKANTEAFF
TRBJ1-4,TRBV25-1,NA,TRBD1,TGTGCCAGCAGTGATAGCGACAGGGTACATGAAAAACTGTTTTTT,CASSDSDRVHEKLFF
TRBJ2-7,TRBV28,NA,TRBD1,TGTGCCAGCAGTCCTTTACGGGACAGGAGGTCCTACGAGCAGTACTTC,CASSPLRDRRSYEQYF
TRBJ2-7,TRBV13,NA,NA,TGTGCCAGCACCCCGGGAAGTAGTAGGGGGCGGGGCGAGCAGTACTTC,CASTPGSSRGRGEQYF
TRBJ1-5,TRBV6-5,NA,NA,TGTGCCAGCAGTTACTCGGGGTCAGGTCAGCCCCAGCATTTT,CASSYSGSGQPQHF
TRBJ2-7,TRBV19,NA,TRBD2,TGTGCCAGTAGCCTAGGACTAGCGAGATACGAGCAGTACTTC,CASSLGLARYEQYF
TRBJ2-1,TRBV11-2,NA,NA,TGTGCCAGCAGCTTAGAGTGGGGGGCAGGGCACTACAATGAGCAGTTCTTC,CASSLEWGAGHYNEQFF
TRBJ2-7,TRBV3-1/TRBV3-2,NA,TRBD1,TGTGCCAGCAGCCAAGCGATCGGCAGGGGGCCTTACGAGCAGTACTTC,CASSQAIGRGPYEQYF
TRBJ1-1,TRBV4-1,NA,TRBD1,TGCGCCAGCAGCCGCGGGACAGGGAGGACTGAAGCTTTCTTT,CASSRGTGRTEAFF
TRBJ1-4,TRBV5-1,once,NA,TGCGCCAGCAGCTTGGTGTCCGGGACCACTGAAAAACTGTTTTTT,CASSLVSGTTEKLFF
TRBJ2-1,TRBV5-1,NA,NA,TGCGCCAGCAGCTTTGACGGGATCGGGAATGAGCAGTTCTTC,CASSFDGIGNEQFF
TRBJ2-7,TRBV5-1,NA,TRBD2,TGCGCCAGCAGCTTGGATAGCGGGGGGGCCTACGAGCAGTACTTC,CASSLDSGGAYEQYF
TRBJ2-7,TRBV5-4,NA,TRBD1,TGTGCCAGCAGCCGGACAGGTTCGTGGGTGCAGTACTTC,CASSRTGSWVQYF
TRBJ1-6,TRBV5-1,NA,TRBD1,TGCGCCAGCAGCTCGGGACAGGGAGAAAGTAATTCACCCCTCCACTTT,CASSSGQGESNSPLHF
TRBJ2-5,TRBV2,NA,TRBD2,TGTGCCAGCAGTTCGACTAGCGGGGGGAGGGAGACCCAGTACTTC,CASSSTSGGRETQYF
TRBJ2-1,TRBV7-2,NA,NA,TGTGCCAGCAGCTTAGCTGTTGGCGGGGTCGGTGAGCAGTTCTTC,CASSLAVGGVGEQFF
TRBJ2-1,TRBV6-5,NA,TRBD2,TGTGCCAGCAGAGGGCTAGCGGTATCCAATGAGCAGTTCTTC,CASRGLAVSNEQFF
TRBJ2-7,TRBV10-2,NA,TRBD1,TGCGCCAGCAGTGACTTCGCCGACAGGGGGCTATACGAGCAGTACTTC,CASSDFADRGLYEQYF
TRBJ1-3,TRBV5-1,NA,NA,TGCGCCAGCAGCTTAGGGAGCTCTGGAAACACCATATATTTT,CASSLGSSGNTIYF
TRBJ2-3,TRBV7-8,NA,NA,TGTGCCAGCAGCCGTGGACTATACACAGATACGCAGTATTTT,CASSRGLYTDTQYF
TRBJ2-5,TRBV27,NA,TRBD2,TGTGCCAGCAGTTCCAGACTAGCACAAGAACAAGAGACCCAGTACTTC,CASSSRLAQEQETQYF